These 8 T cell receptor beta chains came from one sample sequenced in a study of cytomegalovirus exposure and HLA in healthy donors. PCR involved 60 Vbeta and 13 Jbeta primers. Using immunoSEQ multiplex PCR, the repertoire was profiled, and TCRdb retains in-frame clones only, with some absent. This sample's table has under 95,000 clones. The specimen sequenced was PBMCs. The source is a female donor in good health and CMV-seropositive.

The V call is TRBV4-1, the J call TRBJ2-1; TRBD2 might be the D (6 bases). Germline values: CDR1 MGHRA, CDR2 YSYEKL. V dropped 4 bases and J dropped 12 bases, with 13 bases sitting between them. This CDR3 region has 12 residues. CDR3: CASSPDLAMQFF. CDR3 coding DNA: TGCGCCAGCAGCCCCGATCTAGCGATGCAGTTCTTC.

V usage is TRBV6-5 and J usage is TRBJ2-5; 11 positions agree with TRBD1. Trimming cost V 6 bases and J 5 bases; bases outside gene matches: 5. In germline, CDR1 is MNHEY, CDR2 SVGAGI. The CDR3 loop spans 14 amino acids. The CDR3 nucleotides are TGTGCCAGCAGCCGGACAGGGGGCAGGGAGACCCAGTACTTC. It yields the protein CASSRTGGRETQYF.

V gene TRBV5-1 combines with J gene TRBJ1-3, with D uncertain. Trimming stripped 10 bases from V and 0 bases from J, with 17 bases between. Per the germline V gene, CDR1 is SGHRS and CDR2 is YFSETQ. This CDR3 is built from 15 residues. The CDR3 region has the DNA TGCGCCCCGCCACAGAGGGCGAGCTCTGGAAACACCATATATTTT. Protein: CAPPQRASSGNTIYF.

V and J are TRBV5-1 and TRBJ1-2, with 7 bases aligning to TRBD1. Germline CDR1 is SGHRS and CDR2 is YFSETQ. V dropped 1 base and J dropped 0; count of bases not matched to a gene: 6. The length of the CDR3 is 16 residues. CDR3 sequence: CASSLQGGLTNYGYTF. The DNA of the CDR3 is TGCGCCAGCAGCTTGCAGGGGGGCTTAACTAACTATGGCTACACCTTC.

The J gene is TRBJ2-7, the V gene TRBV4-1; D is unclear. The V gene lost 1 base and the J gene lost 3 bases, with 7 bases spanning the gap. CDR3 length: 13 residues. Germline values: CDR1 MGHRA, CDR2 YSYEKL. CDR3 sequence (DNA): TGCGCCAGCAGCCAAGTCTCCTTCTACGAGCAGTACTTC. Translating gives CASSQVSFYEQYF.

The chain uses TRBV5-1 and TRBJ2-7; TRBD2 matches at 7 bases. Germline values: CDR1 SGHRS, CDR2 YFSETQ. Germline trimming cut 0 bases from V and 3 bases from J; bases unmatched to any gene: 9. The CDR3 sequence is 16 residues long. CDR3 coding DNA: TGCGCCAGCAGCTTGGAGGCGGGAGTTAGGTTCTACGAGCAGTACTTC. This encodes CASSLEAGVRFYEQYF.

The rearrangement joins TRBV6-5 to TRBJ2-1; D gene ambiguous. V lost 8 bases and J lost 8, with 16 bases in between. Germline V gene lookup returns CDR1 MNHEY and CDR2 SVGAGI. The CDR3 is made up of 13 amino acids. CDR3 bases: TGTGCCAGCCGTCCTCCCGGGTTGGATGAGCAGTTCTTC. It yields the protein CASRPPGLDEQFF.

The rearrangement joins TRBV19 to TRBJ2-1; perhaps TRBD2 as D (5 bases). The CDR3 extends over 14 amino acids. Germline CDR1 and CDR2: LNHDA and SQIVND (reference sequence). Trimming left V 4 bases short and J 7 bases short, with 14 bases between. The CDR3, as DNA: TGTGCCAGTAGTAGTACCGGGGTTTGGAATGAGCAGTTCTTC. Translated: CASSSTGVWNEQFF.